This TCR beta chain came from a study of cytomegalovirus exposure and HLA in healthy donors. Study-wide background: Sequencing of about 179 million T cells in an earlier analysis found roughly 120 million unique TCR beta sequences. An early data release held 79 million or so unique TCRs from HLA-typed donors.

Concerning this clone itself: The antigen remains undetermined.

Study-wide results and caveats: Clonal expansion was found to be greater in HLA-associated TCR beta chains than in equally common others in a later analysis.

A multiplex PCR was run with 60 Vbeta primers and 13 Jbeta primers. Some clones are missing from TCRdb's copy, which holds only in-frame ones; the method was immunoSEQ multiplex PCR. This sample's table reports some 150,000 clones. The clonotype was recovered from a man in his forties in good health and CMV-seronegative. Specimen: PBMCs.

The CDR3 sequence: CASNGAATGGNQPQHF. The CDR3 nucleotides are TGTGCCAGCAATGGAGCAGCGACGGGGGGCAATCAGCCCCAGCATTTT. The rearrangement uses TRBV6-6 and TRBJ1-5; D is perhaps TRBD1 (5 bases). CDR1 is MNHNY, CDR2 SVGAGI, per germline (reference sequence). The germline V and J ends were trimmed by 7 bases and 2 bases, with 18 bases remaining between them. The CDR3 covers 16 residues.